These T cell receptor beta chains were read from a single sample in a study of beta chain features in type 1 diabetes. Profiling relied on immunoSEQ multiplex PCR, and the TCRdb table lists in-frame clones only, not all of them. This sample has about 150,000 clones, with 11% found just once. The sample taken for sequencing was central memory CD4+ T cells from blood. These receptors were taken from a man between 18 and 35 years old in good health. The CDR3 runs from the conserved cysteine through the conserved F or W. A D gene is named only where the DNA matches it firmly. The listing skips clone size in some rows; elsewhere it reads once, few, many or a size class.

clone size: few; CDR3 length: 14; V gene: TRBV2; J gene: TRBJ2-1; D gene: TRBD1; CDR3 protein: CASSLDRAVNEQFF; CDR3 DNA: TGTGCCAGCAGCCTGGACAGGGCTGTCAATGAGCAGTTCTTC
clone size: few; CDR3 length: 14; V gene: TRBV5-4; J gene: TRBJ2-2; D gene: .; CDR3 protein: CASSFTITPGELFF; CDR3 DNA: TGTGCCAGCAGCTTTACCATAACACCCGGGGAGCTGTTTTTT
clone size: .; CDR3 length: 13; V gene: TRBV7-2; J gene: TRBJ2-5; D gene: .; CDR3 protein: CASSLELQETQYF; CDR3 DNA: TGTGCCAGCAGCTTAGAGTTACAAGAGACCCAGTACTTC
clone size: few; CDR3 length: 14; V gene: TRBV15; J gene: TRBJ2-7; D gene: .; CDR3 protein: CATSSRQGSYEQYF; CDR3 DNA: TGTGCCACCAGCAGTCGGCAGGGATCCTACGAGCAGTACTTC
clone size: few; CDR3 length: 12; V gene: TRBV7-2; J gene: TRBJ2-2; D gene: .; CDR3 protein: CASSFYSGELFF; CDR3 DNA: TGTGCCAGCAGCTTCTATTCCGGGGAGCTGTTTTTT
clone size: few; CDR3 length: 14; V gene: TRBV2; J gene: TRBJ2-1; D gene: TRBD2; CDR3 protein: CASSGTRGYNEQFF; CDR3 DNA: TGTGCCAGCAGTGGGACTAGGGGTTACAATGAGCAGTTCTTC
clone size: .; CDR3 length: 12; V gene: TRBV10-3; J gene: TRBJ2-1; D gene: .; CDR3 protein: CAISAGQREQFF; CDR3 DNA: TGTGCCATCAGTGCAGGGCAGCGTGAGCAGTTCTTC
clone size: few; CDR3 length: 14; V gene: TRBV14; J gene: TRBJ1-5; D gene: TRBD1; CDR3 protein: CASSGQGSNQPQHF; CDR3 DNA: TGTGCCAGCAGCGGACAGGGGTCCAATCAGCCCCAGCATTTT
clone size: few; CDR3 length: 14; V gene: TRBV5-1; J gene: TRBJ1-2; D gene: TRBD1; CDR3 protein: CASSLGDRGGGYTF; CDR3 DNA: TGCGCCAGCAGCTTGGGCGACAGGGGAGGAGGCTACACCTTC
clone size: .; CDR3 length: 20; V gene: TRBV29-1; J gene: TRBJ2-1; D gene: TRBD2; CDR3 protein: CSVGSNRVPSSGRAANEQFF; CDR3 DNA: TGCAGCGTTGGATCAAACAGGGTCCCTTCTAGCGGGAGGGCCGCGAATGAGCAGTTCTTC
clone size: few; CDR3 length: 15; V gene: TRBV10-3; J gene: TRBJ2-3; D gene: .; CDR3 protein: CAISESRDTTDTQYF; CDR3 DNA: TGTGCCATCAGTGAGTCACGGGACACCACAGATACGCAGTATTTT
clone size: .; CDR3 length: 13; V gene: TRBV4-1; J gene: TRBJ1-2; D gene: .; CDR3 protein: CASSPREDYGYTF; CDR3 DNA: TGCGCCAGCAGCCCCAGAGAGGACTATGGCTACACCTTC
clone size: .; CDR3 length: 16; V gene: TRBV11-3; J gene: TRBJ2-2; D gene: TRBD1; CDR3 protein: CASSRFGQGYTGELFF; CDR3 DNA: TGTGCCAGCAGTCGCTTCGGACAGGGGTACACCGGGGAGCTGTTTTTT